This T cell receptor beta chain was observed in a study of T-cell memory formation after mild COVID-19. Whole-study findings and limits: Pre-infection memory harbored some responding clones, suggesting cross-reactive memory joined. Contracting clones localized mainly to CM and EM when CD4+ and mainly to EMRA when CD8+. CD4+ bias marked clones expanding day 15 to 37, unlike balanced contracting clones.

The CDR3 is made up of 11 amino acids. Trimming removed 7 bases from V and 3 bases from J, with 6 bases in between. The V gene's germline CDR1 is LNHDA and CDR2 SQIVND (reference sequence). From 5'RACE with constant-segment primers came TCR alpha and TCR beta cDNA libraries that carried sample barcodes and UMIs. TCRdb reanalysed the 5' RACE reads using MiXCR and keeps one entry per CDR3 protein. The table includes roughly 370,000 distinct CDR3 sequences, more than 15% detected once. As to this clonotype: Its antigen remains unknown.

The sequence derives from a young man who had mild COVID-19 (a few samples of this study predate the infection). Cell type and time point are not known. The sample consisted of PBMCs or a T cell subset sorted from them (not recorded which). V usage is TRBV19 and J usage is TRBJ1-1, with no clear D. The CDR3 region is CASIRYTEAFF. The CDR3 DNA reads TGTGCCAGTATACGATACACTGAAGCTTTCTTT.